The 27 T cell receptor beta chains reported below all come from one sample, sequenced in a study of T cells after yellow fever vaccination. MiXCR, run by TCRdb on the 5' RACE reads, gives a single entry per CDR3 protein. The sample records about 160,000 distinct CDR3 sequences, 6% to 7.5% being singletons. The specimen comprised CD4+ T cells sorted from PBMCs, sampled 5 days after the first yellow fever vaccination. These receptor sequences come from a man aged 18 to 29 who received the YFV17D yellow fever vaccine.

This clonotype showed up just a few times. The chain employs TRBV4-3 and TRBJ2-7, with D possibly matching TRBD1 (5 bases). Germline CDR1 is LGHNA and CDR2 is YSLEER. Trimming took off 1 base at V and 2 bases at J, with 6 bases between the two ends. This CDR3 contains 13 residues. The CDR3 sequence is CASSQGTTYEQYF. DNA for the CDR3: TGCGCCAGCAGCCAAGGGACAACCTACGAGCAGTACTTC.

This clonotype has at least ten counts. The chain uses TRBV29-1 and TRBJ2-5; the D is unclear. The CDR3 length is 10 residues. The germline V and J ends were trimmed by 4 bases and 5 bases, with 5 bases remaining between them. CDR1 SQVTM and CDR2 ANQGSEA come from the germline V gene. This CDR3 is CSVVRETQYF. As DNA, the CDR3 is TGCAGCGTTGTCCGGGAGACCCAGTACTTC.

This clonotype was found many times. The CDR3 coding sequence is TGTGCCTCGAGCATAAGACCCGGGACAGCAGTCTACGAGCAGTACTTC. Translation: CASSIRPGTAVYEQYF. The chain couples TRBV30 to TRBJ2-7; the match to TRBD1 covers 7 bases. The germline V gene encodes CDR1 GTSNPN and CDR2 SVGIG (reference sequence). V lost 7 bases, J lost 3 bases, and 18 bases stayed unmatched. The CDR3 is 16 amino acids.

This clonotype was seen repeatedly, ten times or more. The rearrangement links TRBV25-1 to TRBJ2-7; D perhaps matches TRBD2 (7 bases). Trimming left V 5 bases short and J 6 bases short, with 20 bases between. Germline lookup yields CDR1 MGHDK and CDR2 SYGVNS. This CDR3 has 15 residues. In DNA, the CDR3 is TGTGCCAGCAGTCCGAAAGATGGGGGGGCACGCGAGCAGTACTTC. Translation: CASSPKDGGAREQYF.

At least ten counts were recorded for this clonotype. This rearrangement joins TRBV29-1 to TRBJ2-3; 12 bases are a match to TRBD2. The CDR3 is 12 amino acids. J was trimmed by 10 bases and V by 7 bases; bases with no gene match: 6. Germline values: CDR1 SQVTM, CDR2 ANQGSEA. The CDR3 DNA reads TGCAGCGCCAGAACTAGCGGGGGGCCGCAGTATTTT. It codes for CSARTSGGPQYF.

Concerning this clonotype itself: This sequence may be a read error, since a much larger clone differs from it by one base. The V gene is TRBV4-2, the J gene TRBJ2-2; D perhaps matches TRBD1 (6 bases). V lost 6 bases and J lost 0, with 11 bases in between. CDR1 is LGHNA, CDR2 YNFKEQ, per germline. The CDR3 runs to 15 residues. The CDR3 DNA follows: TGTGCCAGCAGTAGACAGGACTCGAACACCGGGGAGCTGTTTTTT. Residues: CASSRQDSNTGELFF.

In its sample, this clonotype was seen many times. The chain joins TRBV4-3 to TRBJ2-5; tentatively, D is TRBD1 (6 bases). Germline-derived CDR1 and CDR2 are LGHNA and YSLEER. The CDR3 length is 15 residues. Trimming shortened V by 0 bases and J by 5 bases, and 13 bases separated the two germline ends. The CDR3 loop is CASSQDLARGETQYF. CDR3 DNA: TGCGCCAGCAGCCAAGATCTTGCCAGGGGCGAGACCCAGTACTTC.

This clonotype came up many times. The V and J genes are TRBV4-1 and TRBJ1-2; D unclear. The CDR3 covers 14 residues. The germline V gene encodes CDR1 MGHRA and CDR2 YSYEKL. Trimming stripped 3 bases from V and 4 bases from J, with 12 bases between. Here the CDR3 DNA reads TGCGCCAGCAGCCAGTCAACCCTCCCCTATGGCTACACCTTC. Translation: CASSQSTLPYGYTF.

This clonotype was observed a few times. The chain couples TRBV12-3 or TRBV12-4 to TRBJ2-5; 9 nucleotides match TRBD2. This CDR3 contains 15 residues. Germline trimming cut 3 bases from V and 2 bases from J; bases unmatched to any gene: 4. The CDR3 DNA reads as TGTGCCAGCAGTTTTAATCTAGCGGGGCAAGAGACCCAGTACTTC. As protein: CASSFNLAGQETQYF.

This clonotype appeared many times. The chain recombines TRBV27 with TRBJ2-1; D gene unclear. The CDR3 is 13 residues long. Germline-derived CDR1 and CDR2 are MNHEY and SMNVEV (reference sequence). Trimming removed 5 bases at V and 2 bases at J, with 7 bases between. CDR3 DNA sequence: TGTGCCAGCAGTCGATCCCCCTACAATGAGCAGTTCTTC. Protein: CASSRSPYNEQFF.

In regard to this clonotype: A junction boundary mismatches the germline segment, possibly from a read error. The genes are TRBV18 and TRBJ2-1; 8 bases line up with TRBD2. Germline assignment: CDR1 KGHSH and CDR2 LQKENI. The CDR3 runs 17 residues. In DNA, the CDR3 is TGTGCCAGCGCACCTCTTAGCGGGGAGGGATCCTACAATGAGCAGTTCTTC. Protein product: CASAPLSGEGSYNEQFF. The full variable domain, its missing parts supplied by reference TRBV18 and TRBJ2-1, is NAGVMQNPRHLVRRRGQEARLRCSPMKGHSHVYWYRQLPEEGLKFMVYLQKENIIDESGMPKERFSAEFPKEGPSILRIQQVVRGDSAAYFCASAPLSGEGSYNEQFFGPGTRLTVL.

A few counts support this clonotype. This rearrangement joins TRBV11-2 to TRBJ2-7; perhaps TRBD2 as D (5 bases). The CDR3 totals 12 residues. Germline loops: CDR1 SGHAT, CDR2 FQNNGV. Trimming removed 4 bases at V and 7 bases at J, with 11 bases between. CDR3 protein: CASSSQKREQYF. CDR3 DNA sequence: TGTGCCAGCAGCTCCCAAAAGCGGGAGCAGTACTTC.

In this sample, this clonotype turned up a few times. CDR3 DNA: TGTGCCAGCAGCTTCGGACAGAGCAACTCTGGAAACACCATATATTTT. It encodes CASSFGQSNSGNTIYF. The rearrangement uses TRBV7-2 and TRBJ1-3, with D possibly matching TRBD1 (6 bases). Germline V lookup: CDR1 SGHTA, CDR2 FQGNSA. The CDR3 is made up of 16 amino acids. V was trimmed by 3 bases and J by 0 bases, leaving 12 bases between them.

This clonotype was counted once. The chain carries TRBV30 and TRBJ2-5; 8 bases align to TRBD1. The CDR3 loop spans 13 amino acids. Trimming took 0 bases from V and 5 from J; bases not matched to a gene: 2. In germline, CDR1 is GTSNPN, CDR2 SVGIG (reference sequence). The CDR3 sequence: CAWSVTGGETQYF. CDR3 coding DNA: TGTGCCTGGAGTGTAACAGGGGGTGAGACCCAGTACTTC.

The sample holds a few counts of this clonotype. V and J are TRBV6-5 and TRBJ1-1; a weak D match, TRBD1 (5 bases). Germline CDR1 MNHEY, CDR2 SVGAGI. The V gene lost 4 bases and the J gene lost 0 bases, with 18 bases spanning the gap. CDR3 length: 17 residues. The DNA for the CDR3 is TGTGCCAGCAGTTTCGTCACCCCCGGGACGGTGAACACTGAAGCTTTCTTT. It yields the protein CASSFVTPGTVNTEAFF.

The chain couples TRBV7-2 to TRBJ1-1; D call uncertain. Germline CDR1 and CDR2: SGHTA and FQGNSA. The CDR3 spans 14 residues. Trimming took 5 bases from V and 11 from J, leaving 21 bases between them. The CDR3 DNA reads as TGTGCCAGCAGCCTGGTGGTGAGGATCGAGCGGGCTTTCTTT. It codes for CASSLVVRIERAFF.

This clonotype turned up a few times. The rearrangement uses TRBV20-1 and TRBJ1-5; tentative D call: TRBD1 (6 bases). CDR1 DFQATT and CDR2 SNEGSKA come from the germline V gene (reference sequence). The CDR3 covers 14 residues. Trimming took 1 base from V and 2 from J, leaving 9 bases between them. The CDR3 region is CSARVGHGNQPQHF. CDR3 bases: TGCAGTGCTAGAGTGGGACACGGCAATCAGCCCCAGCATTTT.

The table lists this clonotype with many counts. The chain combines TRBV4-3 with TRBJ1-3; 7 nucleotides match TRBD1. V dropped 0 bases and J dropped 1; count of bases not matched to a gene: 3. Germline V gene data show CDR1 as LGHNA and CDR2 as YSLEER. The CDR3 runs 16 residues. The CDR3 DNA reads TGCGCCAGCAGCCAAGATGGCAGGGGGTCTGGAAACACCATATATTTT. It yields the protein CASSQDGRGSGNTIYF.

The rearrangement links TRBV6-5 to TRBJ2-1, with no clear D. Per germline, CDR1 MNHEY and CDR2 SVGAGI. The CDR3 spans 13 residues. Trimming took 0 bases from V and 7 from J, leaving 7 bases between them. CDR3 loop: CASSYSYQNEQFF. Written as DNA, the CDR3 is TGTGCCAGCAGTTACTCGTATCAGAATGAGCAGTTCTTC.

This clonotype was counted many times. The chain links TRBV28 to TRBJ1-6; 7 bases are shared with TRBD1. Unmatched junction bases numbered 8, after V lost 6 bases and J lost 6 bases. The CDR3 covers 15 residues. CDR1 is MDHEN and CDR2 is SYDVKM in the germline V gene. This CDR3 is CASSQRTGFNSPLHF. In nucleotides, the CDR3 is TGTGCCAGCAGCCAGCGGACAGGATTTAATTCACCCCTCCACTTT.

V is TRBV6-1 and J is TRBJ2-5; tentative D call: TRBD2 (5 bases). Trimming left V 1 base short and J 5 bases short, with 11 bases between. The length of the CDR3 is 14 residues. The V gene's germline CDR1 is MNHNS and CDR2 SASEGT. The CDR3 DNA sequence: TGTGCCAGCAGTGAAGGGGCGGGCCACGAGACCCAGTACTTC. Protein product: CASSEGAGHETQYF.

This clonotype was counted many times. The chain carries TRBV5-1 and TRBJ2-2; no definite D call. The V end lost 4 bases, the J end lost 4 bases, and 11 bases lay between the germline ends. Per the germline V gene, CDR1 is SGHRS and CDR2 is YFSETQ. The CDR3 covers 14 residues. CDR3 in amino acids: CASSGRKSTGELFF. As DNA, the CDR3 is TGCGCCAGCAGCGGACGGAAGAGCACCGGGGAGCTGTTTTTT.

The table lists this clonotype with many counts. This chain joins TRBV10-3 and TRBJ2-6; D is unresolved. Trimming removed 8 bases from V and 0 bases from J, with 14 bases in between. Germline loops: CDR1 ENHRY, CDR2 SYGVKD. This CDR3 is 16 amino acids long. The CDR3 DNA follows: TGTGCCATCTCAAGCGCGGACCTCTCTGGGGCCAACGTCCTGACTTTC. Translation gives CAISSADLSGANVLTF.

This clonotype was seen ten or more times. CDR3 DNA sequence: TGCGCCAGCAGGCGGGACACCCAGGGCAATCAGCCCCAGCATTTT. Residues: CASRRDTQGNQPQHF. This chain connects TRBV5-1 to TRBJ1-5; tentative D call: TRBD1 (6 bases). Trimming took 5 bases from V and 2 from J, leaving 14 bases between them. The germline V gene encodes CDR1 SGHRS and CDR2 YFSETQ. This CDR3 comprises 15 residues.

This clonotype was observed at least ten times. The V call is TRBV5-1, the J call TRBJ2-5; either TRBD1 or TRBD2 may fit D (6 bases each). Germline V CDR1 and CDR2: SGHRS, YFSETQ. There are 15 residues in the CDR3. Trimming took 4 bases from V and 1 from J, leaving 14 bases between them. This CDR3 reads CASSDRGGPQETQYF. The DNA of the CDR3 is TGCGCCAGCAGCGACCGAGGGGGGCCCCAAGAGACCCAGTACTTC.

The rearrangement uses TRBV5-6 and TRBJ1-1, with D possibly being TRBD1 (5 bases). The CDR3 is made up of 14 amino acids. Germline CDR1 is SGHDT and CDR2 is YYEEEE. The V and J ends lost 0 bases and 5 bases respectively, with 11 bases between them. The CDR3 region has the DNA TGTGCCAGCAGCTTGGTCTCAGGGTGGACTGAAGCTTTCTTT. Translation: CASSLVSGWTEAFF. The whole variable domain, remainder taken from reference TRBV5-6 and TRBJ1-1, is DAGVTQSPTHLIKTRGQQVTLRCSPKSGHDTVSWYQQALGQGPQFIFQYYEEEERQRGNFPDRFSGHQFPNYSSELNVNALLLGDSALYLCASSLVSGWTEAFFGQGTRLTVV.

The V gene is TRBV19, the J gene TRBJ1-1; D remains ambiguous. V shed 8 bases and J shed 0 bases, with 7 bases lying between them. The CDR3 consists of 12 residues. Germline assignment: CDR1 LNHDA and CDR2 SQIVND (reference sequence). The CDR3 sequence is CASLDLNTEAFF. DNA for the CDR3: TGTGCCAGTTTGGACCTGAACACTGAAGCTTTCTTT. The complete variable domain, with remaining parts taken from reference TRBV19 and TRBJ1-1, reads DGGITQSPKYLFRKEGQNVTLSCEQNLNHDAMYWYRQDPGQGLRLIYYSQIVNDFQKGDIAEGYSVSREKKESFPLTVTSAQKNPTAFYLCASLDLNTEAFFGQGTRLTVV.